This T cell receptor (beta chain) originates from a study of shared clonotypes between healthy human individuals. CD45RO-negative, CCR7-positively selected cells formed the naive CD8 fraction, excluding terminally differentiated effector memory CD45RA+ cells. TCRdb's copy holds only in-frame clones and misses some; the assay was immunoSEQ multiplex PCR. This sample has about 2.1 million clones, with 93% found just once. Trimming took off 5 bases at V and 7 bases at J, with 18 bases between the two ends. Germline CDR1 SSHAT, CDR2 FNYEAQ (reference sequence). The CDR3 covers 15 residues. The sequenced material came from naive CD8+ T cells from PBMCs. The clonotype was recovered from a young man in good health. Some clones in this sample may be carry-over from other donors' samples. The chain is built from TRBV7-7 and TRBJ2-1; weak D call: TRBD1 (6 bases). The CDR3 coding sequence is TGTGCCAGCAGCCAGGGGCCGTCGGATCGGAATGAGCAGTTCTTC. This sequence encodes CASSQGPSDRNEQFF.